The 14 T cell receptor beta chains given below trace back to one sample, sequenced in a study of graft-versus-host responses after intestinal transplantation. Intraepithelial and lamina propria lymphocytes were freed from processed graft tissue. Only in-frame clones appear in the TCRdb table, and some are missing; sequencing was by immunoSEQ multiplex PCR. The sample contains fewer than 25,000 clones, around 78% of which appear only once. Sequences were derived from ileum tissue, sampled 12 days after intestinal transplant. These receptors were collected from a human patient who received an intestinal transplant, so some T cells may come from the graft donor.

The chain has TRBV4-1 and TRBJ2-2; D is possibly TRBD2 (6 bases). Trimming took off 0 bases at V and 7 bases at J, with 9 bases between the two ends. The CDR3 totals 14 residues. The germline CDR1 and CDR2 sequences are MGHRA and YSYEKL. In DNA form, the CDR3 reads TGCGCCAGCAGCCAAGATCCGCGGGGCGGGGAGCTGTTTTTT. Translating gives CASSQDPRGGELFF.

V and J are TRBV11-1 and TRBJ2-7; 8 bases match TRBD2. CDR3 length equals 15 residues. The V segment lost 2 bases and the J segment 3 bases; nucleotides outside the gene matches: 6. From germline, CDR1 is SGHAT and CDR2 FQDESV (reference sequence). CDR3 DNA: TGTGCCAGCAGCTTATTTGCGGGAGGATACTACGAGCAGTACTTC. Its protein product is CASSLFAGGYYEQYF.

The CDR3 loop is CASRPYDRDEQYF. In DNA form, the CDR3 reads TGTGCCAGCAGACCCTACGACAGGGATGAGCAGTACTTC. The chain is built from TRBV28 and TRBJ2-7; 7 nucleotides align to TRBD1. Germline assignment: CDR1 MDHEN and CDR2 SYDVKM. Germline trimming cut 6 bases from V and 7 bases from J; bases unmatched to any gene: 9. CDR3 length equals 13 residues.

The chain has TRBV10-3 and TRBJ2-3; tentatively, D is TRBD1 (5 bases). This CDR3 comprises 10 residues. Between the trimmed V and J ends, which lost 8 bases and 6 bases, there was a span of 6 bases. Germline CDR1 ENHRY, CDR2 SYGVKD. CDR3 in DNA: TGTGCCATCGGGGCGGATACGCAGTATTTT. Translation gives CAIGADTQYF.

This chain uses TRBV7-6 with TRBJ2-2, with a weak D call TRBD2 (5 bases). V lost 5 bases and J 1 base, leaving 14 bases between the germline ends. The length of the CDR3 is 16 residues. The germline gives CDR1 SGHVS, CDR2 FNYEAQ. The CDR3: CASSRGAAGNTGELFF. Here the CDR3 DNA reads TGTGCCAGCAGCCGAGGCGCCGCGGGGAACACCGGGGAGCTGTTTTTT.

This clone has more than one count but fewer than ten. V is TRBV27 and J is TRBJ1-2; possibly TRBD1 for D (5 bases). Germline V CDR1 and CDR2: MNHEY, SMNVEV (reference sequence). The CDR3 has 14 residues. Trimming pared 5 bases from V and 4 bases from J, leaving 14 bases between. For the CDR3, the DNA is TGTGCCAGCAGTGATGGTATGGGGGGCTATGGCTACACCTTC. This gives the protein CASSDGMGGYGYTF.

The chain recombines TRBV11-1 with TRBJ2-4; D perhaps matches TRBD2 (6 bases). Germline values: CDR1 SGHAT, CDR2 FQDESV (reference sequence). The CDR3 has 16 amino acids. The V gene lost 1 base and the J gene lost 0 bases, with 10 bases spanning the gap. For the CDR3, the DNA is TGTGCCAGCAGCTTAGAACCGGGACTAGCCAAAAACATTCAGTACTTC. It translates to CASSLEPGLAKNIQYF.

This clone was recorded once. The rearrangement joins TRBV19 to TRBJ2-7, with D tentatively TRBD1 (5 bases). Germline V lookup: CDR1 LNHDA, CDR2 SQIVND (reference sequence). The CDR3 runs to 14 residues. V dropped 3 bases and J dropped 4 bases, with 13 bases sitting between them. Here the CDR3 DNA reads TGTGCCAGTAGTATCGTTGCAGGGAATTACGAGCAGTACTTC. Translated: CASSIVAGNYEQYF.

The CDR3 bases are TGTGCCAGCAAAATAGCGGGTGGGGCGAATGAGCAGTTCTTC. It codes for CASKIAGGANEQFF. The V gene is TRBV28, the J gene TRBJ2-1, with TRBD2 identical over 7 bases. Germline V lookup: CDR1 MDHEN, CDR2 SYDVKM. Losses at the gene ends were 7 bases for V and 7 bases for J; bases not matched to a gene: 10. The CDR3 length is 14 residues. The full variable domain, in which reference TRBV28 and TRBJ2-1 provide the parts outside the CDR3, is DVKVTQSSRYLVKRTGEKVFLECVQDMDHENMFWYRQDPGLGLRLIYFSYDVKMKEKGDIPEGYSVSREKKERFSLILESASTNQTSMYLCASKIAGGANEQFFGPGTRLTVL.

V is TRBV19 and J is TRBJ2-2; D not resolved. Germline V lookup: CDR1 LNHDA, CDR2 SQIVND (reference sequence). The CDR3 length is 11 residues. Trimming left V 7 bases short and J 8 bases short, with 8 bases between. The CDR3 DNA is TGTGCCAGTACCAGAAGTGGGGAGCTGTTTTTT. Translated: CASTRSGELFF.

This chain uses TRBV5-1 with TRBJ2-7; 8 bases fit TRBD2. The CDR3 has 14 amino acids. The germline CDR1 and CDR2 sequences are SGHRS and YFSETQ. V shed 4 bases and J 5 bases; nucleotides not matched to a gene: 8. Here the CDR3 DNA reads TGCGCCAGCAGCCCCAGCGGGGGTTGGGACGAGCAGTACTTC. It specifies CASSPSGGWDEQYF.

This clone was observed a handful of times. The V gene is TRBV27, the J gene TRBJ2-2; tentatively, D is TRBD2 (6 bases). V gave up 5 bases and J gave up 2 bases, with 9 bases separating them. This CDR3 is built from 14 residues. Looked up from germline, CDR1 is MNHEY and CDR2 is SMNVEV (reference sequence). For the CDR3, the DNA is TGTGCCAGCAGTCTCACTAGCAACACCGGGGAGCTGTTTTTT. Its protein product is CASSLTSNTGELFF.

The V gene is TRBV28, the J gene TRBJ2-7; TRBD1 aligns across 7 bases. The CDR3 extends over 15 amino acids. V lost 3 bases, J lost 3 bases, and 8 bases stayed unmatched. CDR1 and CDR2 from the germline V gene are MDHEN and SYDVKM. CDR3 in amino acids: CASSLVQDRFYEQYF. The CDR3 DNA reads TGTGCCAGCAGTTTGGTCCAGGACAGGTTCTACGAGCAGTACTTC.

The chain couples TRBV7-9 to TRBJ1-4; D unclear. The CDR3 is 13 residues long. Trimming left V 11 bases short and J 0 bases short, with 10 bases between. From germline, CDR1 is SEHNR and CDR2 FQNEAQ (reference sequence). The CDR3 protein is CAARGPTNEKLFF. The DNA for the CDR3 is TGTGCCGCACGAGGCCCAACTAATGAAAAACTGTTTTTT.